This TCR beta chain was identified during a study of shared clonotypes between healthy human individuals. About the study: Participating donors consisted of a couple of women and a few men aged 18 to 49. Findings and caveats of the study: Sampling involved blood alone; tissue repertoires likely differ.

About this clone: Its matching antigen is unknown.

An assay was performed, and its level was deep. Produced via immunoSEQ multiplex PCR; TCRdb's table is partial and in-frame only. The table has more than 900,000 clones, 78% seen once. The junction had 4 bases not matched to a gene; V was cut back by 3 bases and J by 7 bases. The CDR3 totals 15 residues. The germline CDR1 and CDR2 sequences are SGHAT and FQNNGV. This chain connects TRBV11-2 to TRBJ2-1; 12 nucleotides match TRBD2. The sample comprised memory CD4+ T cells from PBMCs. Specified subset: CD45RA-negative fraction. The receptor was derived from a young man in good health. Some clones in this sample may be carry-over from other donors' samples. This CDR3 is CASSLTSGSWNEQFF. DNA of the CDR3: TGTGCCAGCAGCTTGACTAGCGGGAGCTGGAATGAGCAGTTCTTC.